This TCR beta chain was recorded in a study of T cell responses to AZD1222 COVID-19 vaccine. Study results and limitations: Unmutated variant regions are reportedly targeted by nearly half of spike-specific TCRs. Along spike, vaccine-associated CD4 TCRs were found throughout, with dominance at 160-218 and 743-854. Baseline seropositivity characterized only six AZD1222 recipients.

Measured with immunoSEQ multiplex PCR; TCRdb has only the in-frame clones, and not every one. In the table there are approximately 77,000 clones, 80% to 95% of which are singletons. Second doses were pooled across both intervals (about 4 or about 12 weeks). Details on this clone: No antigen is known for it.

This CDR3 region has 16 residues. The germline V and J ends were trimmed by 5 bases and 8 bases, with 21 bases remaining between them. Germline lookup yields CDR1 KGHDR and CDR2 SFDVKD. Sequencing was performed on peripheral blood, taken 28 days after the second AZD1222 dose. This clonotype originated in an adult who received the AZD1222 COVID-19 vaccine. The V gene is TRBV24-1, the J gene TRBJ2-1, with D possibly matching TRBD2 (7 bases). CDR3 coding DNA: TGTGCCACCAGTGCCCCGGGGGGCCGAGATAGGGATGAGCAGTTCTTC. Translated, it gives CATSAPGGRDRDEQFF.